This passage covers 18 T cell receptor beta chains from one sample sequenced in a study of CD8+ T cells in alopecia areata. cDNA reverse transcribed from extracted RNA served as the sequencing template. The table came from immunoSEQ multiplex PCR; TCRdb's copy has only in-frame clones and leaves some out. Found here are 65,000 to 95,000 clones, about 53% of them singletons; the top ten hold 5.7%. Sequencing was carried out using NKG2D-high CD8+ T cells sorted from blood. These receptors originate from a human donor with alopecia areata.

This clone came up a few times. The chain recombines TRBV7-9 with TRBJ1-6, with D unclear. V was cut by 7 bases and J by 7 bases, with 8 bases left in between. CDR1 is SEHNR and CDR2 is FQNEAQ in the germline V gene (reference sequence). The CDR3 loop spans 12 amino acids. The CDR3 DNA reads TGTGCCAGCAAATTGGCAAATTCACCCCTCCACTTT. Residues: CASKLANSPLHF.

Only a few counts were recorded for this clone. The chain has TRBV29-1 and TRBJ1-2; 7 bases are shared with TRBD1. Per germline, CDR1 SQVTM and CDR2 ANQGSEA. CDR3 length: 11 amino acids. Trimming removed 6 bases from V and 5 bases from J; junction bases left unmatched: 3. CDR3 DNA: TGCAGCGTCAGGGGGGAATATGGCTACACCTTC. It translates to CSVRGEYGYTF.

The V call is TRBV14, the J call TRBJ2-2; D unclear. V was shortened by 4 bases and J by 0 bases, with 12 bases between the two germline ends. This CDR3 comprises 16 residues. In germline, CDR1 is SGHDN, CDR2 FVKESK. The DNA for the CDR3 is TGTGCCAGCAGCCCTTTATCCGGACCGAACACCGGGGAGCTGTTTTTT. This codes for CASSPLSGPNTGELFF.

With regard to this clone: The junction shows a germline mismatch at one end, possibly a read error. The rearrangement links TRBV2 to TRBJ1-1; possible D gene TRBD1, 5 bases. This CDR3 region has 9 residues. From germline, CDR1 is SNHLY and CDR2 FYNNEI. The chain's CDR3 is CASSAGTPF. Here the CDR3 DNA reads TGTGCCAGCAGCGCCGGGACTCCTTTT.

The chain links TRBV5-4 to TRBJ2-5; a weak D match, TRBD1 (6 bases). There are 14 residues in the CDR3. V lost 2 bases and J 1 base, leaving 9 bases between the germline ends. Germline values: CDR1 SGHNT, CDR2 YYREEE (reference sequence). The CDR3 coding sequence is TGTGCCAGCAGCTTTGGGACAATCCAAGAGACCCAGTACTTC. It encodes CASSFGTIQETQYF.

The chain employs TRBV2 and TRBJ2-2, with unresolved D. Germline V gene data show CDR1 as SNHLY and CDR2 as FYNNEI. This CDR3 spans 11 amino acids. V lost 7 bases and J 5 bases, leaving 5 bases between the germline ends. The CDR3 DNA reads TGTGCCAGCACCTCGACCGGGGAGCTGTTTTTT. Its translation is CASTSTGELFF.

This clone was detected a few times. J is TRBJ2-1 and V is TRBV29-1; the match to TRBD1 covers 7 bases. This CDR3 has 13 amino acids. Trimming cost V 7 bases and J 4 bases; bases outside gene matches: 7. Germline assignment: CDR1 SQVTM and CDR2 ANQGSEA. The CDR3 region has the DNA TGCAGCGCAACCGGGACAGTATACAATGAGCAGTTCTTC. It yields the protein CSATGTVYNEQFF.

This clone turned up a few times. This chain connects TRBV2 to TRBJ2-3, with D possibly TRBD1 on 6 matching bases. Germline CDR1 is SNHLY and CDR2 is FYNNEI. Deletions cut 8 bases from V and 2 bases from J, with 11 bases between. The CDR3 consists of 13 residues. The CDR3 here is CASRDTDTDTQYF. Here the CDR3 DNA reads TGTGCCAGCCGGGACACCGACACAGATACGCAGTATTTT.

The chain couples TRBV15 to TRBJ2-1; no firm D call. Germline-derived CDR1 and CDR2 are LNHNV and YYDKDF (reference sequence). The CDR3 consists of 14 residues. The V end was cut by 1 base, the J end by 6 bases, with 10 bases between. The DNA of the CDR3 is TGTGCCACCAGCAGAGGTTTCCTGGTCAATGAGCAGTTCTTC. It encodes CATSRGFLVNEQFF.

This chain connects TRBV28 to TRBJ2-5, with 9 positions matching TRBD1. With V trimmed by 7 bases and J by 5 bases, 11 bases remained unmatched. The CDR3 totals 15 residues. Germline V gene lookup returns CDR1 MDHEN and CDR2 SYDVKM. The CDR3 is CASTPGQGLQETQYF. The CDR3, as DNA: TGTGCCAGCACCCCGGGACAGGGACTTCAGGAGACCCAGTACTTC.

The gene calls are TRBV6-5 and TRBJ2-5; D possibly uses TRBD1 or TRBD2 (5 bases each). This CDR3 region has 13 residues. The ends were cut back, 7 bases at V and 6 bases at J, with 15 bases in the middle. Germline CDR1 and CDR2: MNHEY and SVGAGI. Here the CDR3 DNA reads TGTGCCAGCAACCCGAATGGGGGAAAGACCCAGTACTTC. The encoded protein is CASNPNGGKTQYF.

V usage is TRBV28 and J usage is TRBJ2-5, with 7 bases that match TRBD1. V lost 8 bases, J lost 2 bases, and 5 bases stayed unmatched. Germline CDR1 MDHEN, CDR2 SYDVKM. The CDR3 runs 13 residues. The CDR3 loop is CASLGQQQETQYF. In DNA form, the CDR3 reads TGTGCCAGCCTGGGACAGCAACAAGAGACCCAGTACTTC. The entire variable domain, with the rest obtained from reference TRBV28 and TRBJ2-5, is as follows: DVKVTQSSRYLVKRTGEKVFLECVQDMDHENMFWYRQDPGLGLRLIYFSYDVKMKEKGDIPEGYSVSREKKERFSLILESASTNQTSMYLCASLGQQQETQYFGPGTRLLVL.

The CDR3 DNA reads TGCGCCAGCAGCCCACTCACTAGCGGGGGGTATGATGAGCAGTTCTTC. Translated, it gives CASSPLTSGGYDEQFF. The chain employs TRBV5-1 and TRBJ2-1, with 12 positions matching TRBD2. Germline lookup yields CDR1 SGHRS and CDR2 YFSETQ. The CDR3 totals 16 residues. Trimming took 4 bases from V and 8 from J; bases not matched to a gene: 10.

The V and J genes are TRBV29-1 and TRBJ1-2; the match to TRBD1 covers 7 bases. The CDR3 extends over 12 amino acids. Per germline, CDR1 SQVTM and CDR2 ANQGSEA. Unmatched junction bases numbered 8, after V lost 0 bases and J lost 13 bases. The CDR3 coding sequence is TGCAGCGTTGAAGATCCCCAGACAGGGACCACCTTC. As protein: CSVEDPQTGTTF.

The J gene is TRBJ1-2, the V gene TRBV27; D perhaps matches TRBD1 (5 bases). Per germline, CDR1 MNHEY and CDR2 SMNVEV (reference sequence). V lost 2 bases, J lost 2 bases, and 6 bases lay in between. The CDR3 sequence is 13 residues long. The CDR3 loop reads CASSLKGNYGYTF. DNA of the CDR3: TGTGCCAGCAGTTTAAAGGGGAACTATGGCTACACCTTC.

The chain recombines TRBV15 with TRBJ2-3; 7 bases are a match to TRBD1. Germline values: CDR1 LNHNV, CDR2 YYDKDF (reference sequence). With 8 bases clipped from V and 13 bases from J, the junction kept 9 bases outside the gene matches. The CDR3 contains 11 residues. The CDR3 region is CATYSGTEEYF. DNA of the CDR3: TGTGCCACCTACTCCGGGACAGAGGAGTATTTT.

This clone has just a few counts. The V call is TRBV29-1, the J call TRBJ2-7, with D perhaps matching TRBD2 (5 bases). The CDR3 totals 16 residues. The germline CDR1 and CDR2 sequences are SQVTM and ANQGSEA. V lost 4 bases and J lost 4, with 23 bases in between. The CDR3 DNA reads TGCAGCGTTGTAGCCCCCGGGATTGTCCGGTGGTACGAGCAGTACTTC. Its protein is CSVVAPGIVRWYEQYF.

The chain links TRBV7-6 to TRBJ1-1; D is uncertain. This CDR3 has 13 residues. Germline V gives CDR1 SGHVS, CDR2 FNYEAQ. Trimming cost V 4 bases and J 4 bases, with 10 bases left between them. CDR3 protein: CASSSTSGTEAFF. CDR3 nucleotide sequence: TGTGCCAGCAGCTCGACATCGGGCACTGAAGCTTTCTTT.